This is a list of T cell receptor beta chains from one sample in a study of T cells in pancreatic ductal adenocarcinoma. Only in-frame clones appear in the TCRdb table, and some are missing; sequencing was by immunoSEQ multiplex PCR. The sample lists approximately 97,000 clones; more than 90% were seen once. The specimen sequenced was PBMCs. These receptors all come from a human donor with pancreatic ductal adenocarcinoma. The CDR3 runs from the conserved cysteine through the conserved F or W. Fields, in order: D gene, V gene, clone size, J gene, CDR3 protein, CDR3 DNA. A D gene is named only where the DNA matches it firmly. Size tells how often a clone was seen (once, few, many) or the class of an expanded clone, and some rows leave it out.

TRBD1	TRBV28	.	TRBJ2-4	CASNDRDRAKNIQYF	TGTGCCTCAAACGACCGGGACAGGGCCAAAAACATTCAGTACTTC
TRBD1	TRBV2	.	TRBJ1-1	CASSNLPMTGARYTEAFF	TGTGCCAGCAGTAACTTACCCATGACAGGGGCTCGGTACACTGAAGCTTTCTTT
TRBD1	TRBV19	.	TRBJ1-2	CASSLRTGGDGYTF	TGTGCCAGTAGTTTGAGGACAGGGGGAGACGGCTACACCTTC
.	TRBV4-2	.	TRBJ2-5	CASSLDSQETQYF	TGTGCCAGCAGCCTGGACAGCCAAGAGACCCAGTACTTC
TRBD1	TRBV18	.	TRBJ2-2	CASSPTGDGGELFF	TGTGCCAGCTCACCAACAGGGGACGGCGGGGAGCTGTTTTTT
TRBD2	TRBV9	.	TRBJ2-1	CASSVGLADNEQFF	TGTGCCAGCAGCGTAGGACTAGCGGACAATGAGCAGTTCTTC
TRBD1	TRBV18	once	TRBJ1-4	CASSLQDRGTGEKLFF	TGTGCCAGCTCACTGCAGGACAGGGGGACCGGTGAAAAACTGTTTTTT
.	TRBV7-6	.	TRBJ2-7	CASSLAHRAGEQYF	TGTGCCAGCAGCTTAGCTCACAGGGCCGGCGAGCAGTACTTC
TRBD1	TRBV5-1	.	TRBJ1-5	CASSLETGAEQPQHF	TGCGCCAGCAGCCTCGAAACAGGGGCGGAACAGCCCCAGCATTTT
TRBD1	TRBV5-4	.	TRBJ1-2	CASSLYAGQGGGGYTF	TGTGCCAGCAGCTTGTATGCGGGACAGGGTGGCGGTGGCTACACCTTC
.	TRBV2	few	TRBJ2-3	CASSGTHTDTQYF	TGTGCCAGCAGCGGGACACACACAGATACGCAGTATTTT
TRBD1	TRBV7-3	once	TRBJ2-5	CASSSPGTGKETQYF	TGTGCCAGCAGCTCTCCCGGGACAGGGAAAGAGACCCAGTACTTC
.	TRBV28	once	TRBJ1-1	CASSFGRDTEAFF	TGTGCCAGCAGTTTCGGCCGGGATACTGAAGCTTTCTTT
.	TRBV30	.	TRBJ2-5	CAWSVEGEGKTQYF	TGTGCCTGGAGTGTGGAGGGAGAGGGAAAGACCCAGTACTTC
.	TRBV4-3	.	TRBJ2-7	CASSQDYAYAYEQYF	TGCGCCAGCAGCCAAGATTACGCCTATGCCTACGAGCAGTACTTC
TRBD1	TRBV29-1	.	TRBJ2-7	CSVEEQGISYEQYF	TGCAGCGTTGAAGAACAGGGGATCTCCTACGAGCAGTACTTC
.	TRBV7-6	.	TRBJ2-1	CASSQASRPGDGYNEQFF	TGTGCCAGCAGCCAGGCGTCGCGTCCGGGGGACGGTTACAATGAGCAGTTCTTC
TRBD1	TRBV27	.	TRBJ1-2	CASSFSGQGPNYGYTF	TGTGCCAGCAGTTTCTCCGGACAGGGACCTAACTATGGCTACACCTTC
.	TRBV7-9	.	TRBJ1-1	CASSLGAGSNTEAFF	TGTGCCAGCAGCTTAGGCGCAGGGTCGAACACTGAAGCTTTCTTT
.	TRBV2	.	TRBJ2-1	CASSAGAELSRDEQFF	TGTGCCAGCAGTGCTGGGGCGGAGCTCTCTCGGGATGAGCAGTTCTTC
TRBD1	TRBV2	.	TRBJ2-3	CASRADRGHRTDTQYF	TGTGCCAGCAGAGCGGACAGGGGCCATAGGACAGATACGCAGTATTTT
.	TRBV5-4	.	TRBJ2-7	CASSLAGLTYEQYF	TGTGCCAGCAGCTTGGCGGGGTTAACCTACGAGCAGTACTTC
.	TRBV5-6	.	TRBJ2-2	CASSQYGLNTGELFF	TGTGCCAGCAGCCAGTACGGGTTAAACACCGGGGAGCTGTTTTTT
.	TRBV6-5	.	TRBJ2-7	CASRRDSHSYEQYF	TGTGCCAGCAGGCGGGACAGTCACTCCTACGAGCAGTACTTC
TRBD1	TRBV5-4	.	TRBJ2-7	CASSLRTGSYEQYF	TGTGCCAGCAGCTTAAGGACAGGTTCCTACGAGCAGTACTTC
.	TRBV6-5	.	TRBJ2-3	CASSSQGTQYF	TGTGCCAGCAGCTCCCAGGGCACGCAGTATTTT
.	TRBV7-2	.	TRBJ2-1	CATSRPSVYNEQFF	TGTGCCACCTCTCGGCCTAGCGTATACAATGAGCAGTTCTTC
.	TRBV6-5	.	TRBJ2-7	CASWSGNSYEQYF	TGTGCCAGCTGGAGCGGAAACTCCTACGAGCAGTACTTC